Included here is one T cell receptor (beta chain) sequence, with context. Method: immunoSEQ multiplex PCR; TCRdb's copy keeps in-frame clones and lacks some. The table has roughly 200,000 clones, 89% seen once; the top ten hold approximately 2.1%. In germline, CDR1 is SGDLS, CDR2 YYNGEE. J was trimmed by 6 bases and V by 3 bases; bases with no gene match: 4. CDR3 length: 13 amino acids. The data belong to a study of blood T cell repertoires in COVID-19. This chain joins TRBV9 and TRBJ2-3; 7 bases are shared with TRBD2. The specimen sequenced was PBMCs or T cells enriched from blood (not recorded which). The TCR was taken from a woman aged 40 to 50 with acute COVID-19. CDR3 region: CASSGTRWDTQYF. For the CDR3, the DNA is TGTGCCAGCAGCGGGACTAGATGGGATACGCAGTATTTT.